These T cell receptor beta chains were read from a single sample in a study of T cell repertoires in cytomegalovirus infection. TCRdb reprocessed the reads via MiXCR and lists one record per CDR3 protein. Here the sample spans about 680,000 distinct CDR3 sequences, 20% to 30% being singletons. Sequenced input: CD8+ T cells from PBMCs. The receptor set was obtained from a human donor in good health (CMV status not recorded). Some clones in this sample may be carry-over from other donors' samples. Each CDR3 is given with its conserved first and last residue. D genes are given only for firm matches. Clone size, where shown, is once, few, many, or a class for clones that have expanded.

v_call: TRBV20-1
clone_size: -
d_call: -
j_call: TRBJ2-3
cdr3_nt: TGCAGTGCTAGTAAGGAGGACCCCGTACTAGATACGCAGTATTTT
cdr3_aa: CSASKEDPVLDTQYF

v_call: TRBV11-2
clone_size: few
d_call: -
j_call: TRBJ1-6
cdr3_nt: TGTGCCAGCAGCTTTAGGGGGACCAATGCTCCCGAGTCACCCCTCCACTTT
cdr3_aa: CASSFRGTNAPESPLHF

v_call: TRBV29-1
clone_size: few
d_call: TRBD2
j_call: TRBJ2-3
cdr3_nt: TGCAGCGTTGAAGGTACTAGCGGGGGCACAGATACGCAGTATTTT
cdr3_aa: CSVEGTSGGTDTQYF

v_call: TRBV19
clone_size: -
d_call: TRBD1
j_call: TRBJ1-1
cdr3_nt: TGTGCCAGTAGTATAGATTACAGGGGGAACACTGAAGCTTTCTTT
cdr3_aa: CASSIDYRGNTEAFF

v_call: TRBV27
clone_size: -
d_call: -
j_call: TRBJ2-1
cdr3_nt: TGTGCCAGCAGTTTAGCCATGATAAATGAGCAGTTCTTC
cdr3_aa: CASSLAMINEQFF

v_call: TRBV10-3
clone_size: -
d_call: TRBD2
j_call: TRBJ2-7
cdr3_nt: TGTGCCATCAGTCTCCCCATGGGGGGGGAGTTAGGAGAGCAGTACTTC
cdr3_aa: CAISLPMGGELGEQYF

v_call: TRBV19
clone_size: few
d_call: -
j_call: TRBJ2-4
cdr3_nt: TGTGCCAGTAGTATAGGGACCCGGGGCAAAAACATTCAGTACTTC
cdr3_aa: CASSIGTRGKNIQYF

v_call: TRBV9
clone_size: -
d_call: -
j_call: TRBJ2-2
cdr3_nt: TGTGCCAGCACAGCATACGGGGACACCGGGGAGCTGTTTTTT
cdr3_aa: CASTAYGDTGELFF

v_call: TRBV7-6
clone_size: -
d_call: -
j_call: TRBJ2-7
cdr3_nt: TGTGCCAGCAGCTTATCGACGGCGACTTCCTACGAGCAGTACTTC
cdr3_aa: CASSLSTATSYEQYF

v_call: TRBV27
clone_size: -
d_call: -
j_call: TRBJ2-1
cdr3_nt: TGTGCCAGCAGTCCCCGACCGACCGGAAGGGATGAGCAGTTCTTC
cdr3_aa: CASSPRPTGRDEQFF

v_call: TRBV7-2
clone_size: many
d_call: -
j_call: TRBJ1-1
cdr3_nt: TGTGCCAGCACCGAGGGACACACTGAAGCTTTCTTT
cdr3_aa: CASTEGHTEAFF

v_call: TRBV7-9
clone_size: many
d_call: TRBD1
j_call: TRBJ2-5
cdr3_nt: TGTGCCAGCAGCTCGACAGGGAATGAGACCCAGTACTTC
cdr3_aa: CASSSTGNETQYF

v_call: TRBV20-1
clone_size: few
d_call: TRBD2
j_call: TRBJ2-7
cdr3_nt: TGCAGTGCTAGCGGTAGCGGGGGGGTGCGTTACGAGCAGTACTTC
cdr3_aa: CSASGSGGVRYEQYF

v_call: TRBV12-3/TRBV12-4
clone_size: few
d_call: -
j_call: TRBJ1-2
cdr3_nt: TGTGCCAGCAGTTTGAGGGAGCGTTGGGACTATGGCTACACCTTC
cdr3_aa: CASSLRERWDYGYTF

v_call: TRBV7-2
clone_size: -
d_call: TRBD1
j_call: TRBJ2-3
cdr3_nt: TGTGCCAGCAGCTACCGGGACAGGGAAGATACGCAGTATTTT
cdr3_aa: CASSYRDREDTQYF

v_call: TRBV29-1
clone_size: -
d_call: -
j_call: TRBJ2-1
cdr3_nt: TGCAGCGCCCGGACAGAGAATGAGCAGTTCTTC
cdr3_aa: CSARTENEQFF

v_call: TRBV6-2/TRBV6-3
clone_size: -
d_call: -
j_call: TRBJ1-2
cdr3_nt: TGTGCCAGCGGCTCCCGGGGCCTCTCTGGGGCTAACTATGGCTACACCTTC
cdr3_aa: CASGSRGLSGANYGYTF

v_call: TRBV4-3
clone_size: -
d_call: TRBD2
j_call: TRBJ2-1
cdr3_nt: TGCGCCAGCAGCCAAGATTTCCCACTAGCGGGGGCTAATGAGCAGTTCTTC
cdr3_aa: CASSQDFPLAGANEQFF

v_call: TRBV7-9
clone_size: -
d_call: -
j_call: TRBJ2-7
cdr3_nt: TGTACCAGCAGCCCCCCGGAGAGGGGAGTCTACGAGCAGTACTTC
cdr3_aa: CTSSPPERGVYEQYF

v_call: TRBV6-2/TRBV6-3
clone_size: many
d_call: -
j_call: TRBJ2-1
cdr3_nt: TGTGCCAGCAGTTACGGTTATAGCTCCTACAATGAGCAGTTCTTC
cdr3_aa: CASSYGYSSYNEQFF

v_call: TRBV6-5
clone_size: many
d_call: TRBD2
j_call: TRBJ2-1
cdr3_nt: TGTGCCAGCAGTTATACGGGGGGATACAATGAGCAGTTCTTC
cdr3_aa: CASSYTGGYNEQFF

v_call: TRBV7-9
clone_size: many
d_call: TRBD1
j_call: TRBJ1-1
cdr3_nt: TGTGCCAGCAGCCCAAGTACAGGGGCCATGAACACTGAAGCTTTCTTT
cdr3_aa: CASSPSTGAMNTEAFF

v_call: TRBV20-1
clone_size: few
d_call: -
j_call: TRBJ2-3
cdr3_nt: TGCAGTGCTCCGGGAGAGAGCACAGATACGCAGTATTTT
cdr3_aa: CSAPGESTDTQYF

v_call: TRBV28
clone_size: -
d_call: -
j_call: TRBJ2-1
cdr3_nt: TGTGCCAGCAGTTACCGAGGGAAGTTGAATGAGCAGTTCTTC
cdr3_aa: CASSYRGKLNEQFF

v_call: TRBV7-9
clone_size: many
d_call: TRBD1
j_call: TRBJ2-1
cdr3_nt: TGTGCCAGCAGCAAGGGACAGGGAACCTACAATGAGCAGTTCTTC
cdr3_aa: CASSKGQGTYNEQFF

v_call: TRBV6-5
clone_size: few
d_call: -
j_call: TRBJ1-5
cdr3_nt: TGTGCCAGCAGTTACGGGGGCGGCGGGCAGCCCCAGCATTTT
cdr3_aa: CASSYGGGGQPQHF

v_call: TRBV12-3/TRBV12-4
clone_size: many
d_call: -
j_call: TRBJ1-5
cdr3_nt: TGTGCCAGCAGTTTGGGGGGGGCGCCTCAGCCCCAGCATTTT
cdr3_aa: CASSLGGAPQPQHF

v_call: TRBV2
clone_size: few
d_call: TRBD1
j_call: TRBJ1-4
cdr3_nt: TGTGCCAGCAGCCGACAGGGGTCTAATGAAAAACTGTTTTTT
cdr3_aa: CASSRQGSNEKLFF

v_call: TRBV24-1
clone_size: -
d_call: TRBD1
j_call: TRBJ2-1
cdr3_nt: TGTGCCACCAGTGAAAGGGACAGTGACAATGAGCAGTTCTTC
cdr3_aa: CATSERDSDNEQFF

v_call: TRBV28
clone_size: few
d_call: TRBD1
j_call: TRBJ2-1
cdr3_nt: TGTGCCAGCAGTTTACGGGACAGGGGGTTGGATGAGCAGTTCTTC
cdr3_aa: CASSLRDRGLDEQFF

v_call: TRBV5-6
clone_size: many
d_call: -
j_call: TRBJ1-1
cdr3_nt: TGTGCCAGCACCTCTTGGGGTGAAGCTTTCTTT
cdr3_aa: CASTSWGEAFF

v_call: TRBV7-8
clone_size: many
d_call: TRBD1
j_call: TRBJ1-5
cdr3_nt: TGTGCCAGCAGCTTTTTGACAGGGGGGTTCAATCAGCCCCAGCATTTT
cdr3_aa: CASSFLTGGFNQPQHF

v_call: TRBV19
clone_size: -
d_call: -
j_call: TRBJ2-7
cdr3_nt: TGTGCCAGTAGTATAGAGGAGGGTTCGGGATACGAGCAGTACTTC
cdr3_aa: CASSIEEGSGYEQYF

v_call: TRBV12-3/TRBV12-4
clone_size: few
d_call: -
j_call: TRBJ2-5
cdr3_nt: TGTGCCAGCAGCCAAGGGGGTTGGGAGACCCAGTACTTC
cdr3_aa: CASSQGGWETQYF

v_call: TRBV19
clone_size: many
d_call: -
j_call: TRBJ1-1
cdr3_nt: TGTGCCAGTAGAGTGGAGTATGGGACTGAAGCTTTCTTT
cdr3_aa: CASRVEYGTEAFF

v_call: TRBV9
clone_size: -
d_call: -
j_call: TRBJ1-3
cdr3_nt: TGTGCCAGCAACTCCGGAAACACCATATATTTT
cdr3_aa: CASNSGNTIYF

v_call: TRBV6-6
clone_size: -
d_call: -
j_call: TRBJ2-7
cdr3_nt: TGTGCCAGCAGTTACTCCCTGGCCCAATCTTACGAGCAGTACTTC
cdr3_aa: CASSYSLAQSYEQYF

v_call: TRBV5-1
clone_size: many
d_call: -
j_call: TRBJ2-1
cdr3_nt: TGTGCCAGCAGCTTAGTGTCCTACAATGAGCAGTTCTTC
cdr3_aa: CASSLVSYNEQFF

v_call: TRBV6-1
clone_size: few
d_call: TRBD1
j_call: TRBJ2-1
cdr3_nt: TGTGCCAGCCAGGGACAGGGGTATTACAATGAGCAGTTCTTC
cdr3_aa: CASQGQGYYNEQFF

v_call: TRBV7-9
clone_size: -
d_call: TRBD2
j_call: TRBJ2-3
cdr3_nt: TGTGCCAGCAGCTTATCGTTGCGCAGCGGGGCGGATACGCAGTATTTT
cdr3_aa: CASSLSLRSGADTQYF

v_call: TRBV7-9
clone_size: many
d_call: TRBD1
j_call: TRBJ1-1
cdr3_nt: TGTGCCAGCAGCCTAACCCCGGGACAGGGGAACACTGAAGCTTTCTTT
cdr3_aa: CASSLTPGQGNTEAFF

v_call: TRBV5-5
clone_size: -
d_call: -
j_call: TRBJ2-5
cdr3_nt: TGTGCCAGCAGATCCCAGGGGTCAGAGACCCAGTACTTC
cdr3_aa: CASRSQGSETQYF

v_call: TRBV7-9
clone_size: many
d_call: -
j_call: TRBJ1-1
cdr3_nt: TGTGCCAGCAGCCAAGACAGGGAAGCTTTCTTT
cdr3_aa: CASSQDREAFF